The clone carrying this TCR beta chain was seen more than once but under ten times. Its antigen is not identified. The data originate from a study of shared clonotypes between healthy human individuals. Findings and limits, study-wide: Sample collection involved blood only; tissue repertoires are likely different. Among donors, clonotype sharing was expected to be affected by sequencing depth.

An even split of each subset's genomic DNA across several immunoSEQ plates was performed. Unsorted PBMC DNA was run through sequencing on ten immunoSEQ deep assay plates. TCRdb keeps only in-frame clones here, not all; method: immunoSEQ multiplex PCR. This sample has some 470,000 clones, with less than 80% found just once. V was shortened by 5 bases and J by 10 bases, with 17 bases between the two germline ends. Germline lookup yields CDR1 GTSNPN and CDR2 SVGIG (reference sequence). The CDR3 covers 12 residues. This TCR derives from a woman aged 35 to 49 in good health. Some clones in this sample may be carry-over from other donors' samples. V and J are TRBV30 and TRBJ1-1; D is uncertain. The sample was PBMCs. CDR3 residues: CAWVRGAYGAFF. The DNA for the CDR3 is TGTGCCTGGGTGCGGGGTGCCTATGGAGCTTTCTTT.